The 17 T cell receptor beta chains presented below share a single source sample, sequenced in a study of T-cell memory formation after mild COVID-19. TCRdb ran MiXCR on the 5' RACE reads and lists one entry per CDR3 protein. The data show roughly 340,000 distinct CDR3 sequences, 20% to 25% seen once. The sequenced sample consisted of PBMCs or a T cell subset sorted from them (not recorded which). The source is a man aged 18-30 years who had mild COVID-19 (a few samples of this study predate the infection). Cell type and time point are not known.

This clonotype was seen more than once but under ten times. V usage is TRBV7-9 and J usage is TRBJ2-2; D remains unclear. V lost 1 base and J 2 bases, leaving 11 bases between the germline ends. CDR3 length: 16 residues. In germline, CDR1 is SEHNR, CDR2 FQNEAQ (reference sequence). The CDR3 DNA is TGTGCCAGCAGCTTAGTTCTTTTCCTTAACACCGGGGAGCTGTTTTTT. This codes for CASSLVLFLNTGELFF. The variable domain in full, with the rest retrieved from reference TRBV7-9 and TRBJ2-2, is DTGVSQNPRHKITKRGQNVTFRCDPISEHNRLYWYRQTLGQGPEFLTYFQNEAQLEKSRLLSDRFSAERPKGSFSTLEIQRTEQGDSAMYLCASSLVLFLNTGELFFGEGSRLTVL.

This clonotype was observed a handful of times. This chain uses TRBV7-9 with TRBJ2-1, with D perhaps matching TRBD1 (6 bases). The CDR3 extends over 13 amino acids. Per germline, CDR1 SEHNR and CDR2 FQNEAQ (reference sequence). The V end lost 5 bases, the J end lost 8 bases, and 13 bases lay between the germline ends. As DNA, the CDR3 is TGTGCCAGCAGCGAGGGGACATCTTATGAGCAGTTCTTC. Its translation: CASSEGTSYEQFF.

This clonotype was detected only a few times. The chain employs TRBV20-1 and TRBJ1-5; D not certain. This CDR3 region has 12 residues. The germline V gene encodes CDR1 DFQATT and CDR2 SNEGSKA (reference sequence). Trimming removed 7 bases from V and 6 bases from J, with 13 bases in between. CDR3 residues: CSGGEMSQPQHF. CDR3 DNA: TGCAGTGGCGGGGAAATGAGTCAGCCCCAGCATTTT.

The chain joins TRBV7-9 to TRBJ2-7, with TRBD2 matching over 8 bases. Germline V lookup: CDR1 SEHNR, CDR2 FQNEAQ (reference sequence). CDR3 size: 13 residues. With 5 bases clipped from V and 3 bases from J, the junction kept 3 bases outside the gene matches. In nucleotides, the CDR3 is TGTGCCAGCAGCACTACTAGCGGCTACGAGCAGTACGTC. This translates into CASSTTSGYEQYV.

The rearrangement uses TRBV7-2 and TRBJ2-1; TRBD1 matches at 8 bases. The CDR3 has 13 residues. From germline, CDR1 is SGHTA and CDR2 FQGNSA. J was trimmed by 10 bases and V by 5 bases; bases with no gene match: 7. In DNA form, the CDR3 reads TGTGCCAGCAGCGTACAGCGGACAGGGGAGCAGTTCTTC. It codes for CASSVQRTGEQFF.

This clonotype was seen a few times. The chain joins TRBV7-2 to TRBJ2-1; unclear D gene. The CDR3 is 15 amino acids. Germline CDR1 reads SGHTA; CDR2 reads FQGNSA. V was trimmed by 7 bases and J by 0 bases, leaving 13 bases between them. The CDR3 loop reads CASTPRRFSYNEQFF. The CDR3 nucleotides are TGTGCCAGCACTCCCAGGCGGTTCTCCTACAATGAGCAGTTCTTC.

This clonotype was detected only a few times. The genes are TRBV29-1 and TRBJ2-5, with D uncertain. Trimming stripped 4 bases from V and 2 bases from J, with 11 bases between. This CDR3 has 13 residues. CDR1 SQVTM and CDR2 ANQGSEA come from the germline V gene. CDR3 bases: TGCAGCGTTGTTCGCGCAGCACAAGAGACCCAGTACTTC. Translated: CSVVRAAQETQYF.

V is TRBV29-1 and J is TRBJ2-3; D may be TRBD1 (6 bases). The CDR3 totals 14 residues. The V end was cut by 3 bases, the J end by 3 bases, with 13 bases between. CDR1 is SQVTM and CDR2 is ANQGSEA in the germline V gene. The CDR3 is CSVDHRVGTDTQYF. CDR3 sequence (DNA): TGCAGCGTTGACCACAGGGTCGGAACAGATACGCAGTATTTT.

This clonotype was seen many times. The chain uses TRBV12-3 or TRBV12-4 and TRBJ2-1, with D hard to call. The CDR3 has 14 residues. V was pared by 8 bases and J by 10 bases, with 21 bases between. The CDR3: CASLRAGVQKEQFF. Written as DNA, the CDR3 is TGTGCCAGCCTCCGGGCAGGCGTACAGAAAGAGCAGTTCTTC.

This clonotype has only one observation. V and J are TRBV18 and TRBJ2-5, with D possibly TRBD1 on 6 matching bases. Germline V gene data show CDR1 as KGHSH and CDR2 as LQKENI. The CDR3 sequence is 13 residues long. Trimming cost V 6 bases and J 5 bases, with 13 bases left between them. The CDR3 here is CASSTSRGETQYF. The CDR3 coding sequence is TGTGCCAGCTCGACCAGCAGGGGCGAGACCCAGTACTTC.

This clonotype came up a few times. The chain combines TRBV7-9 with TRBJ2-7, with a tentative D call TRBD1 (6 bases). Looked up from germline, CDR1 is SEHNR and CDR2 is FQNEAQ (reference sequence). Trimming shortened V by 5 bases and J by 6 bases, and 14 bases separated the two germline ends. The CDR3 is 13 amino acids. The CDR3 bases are TGTGCCAGCAGCGTTCTCTTGACAGGCGAGCAGTACTTC. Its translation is CASSVLLTGEQYF. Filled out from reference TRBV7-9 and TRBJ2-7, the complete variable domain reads DTGVSQNPRHKITKRGQNVTFRCDPISEHNRLYWYRQTLGQGPEFLTYFQNEAQLEKSRLLSDRFSAERPKGSFSTLEIQRTEQGDSAMYLCASSVLLTGEQYFGPGTRLTVT.

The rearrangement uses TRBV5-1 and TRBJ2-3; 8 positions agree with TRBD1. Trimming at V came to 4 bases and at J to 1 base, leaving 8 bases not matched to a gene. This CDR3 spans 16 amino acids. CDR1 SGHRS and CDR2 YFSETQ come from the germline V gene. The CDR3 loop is CASSRGQGPGTDTQYF. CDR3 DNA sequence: TGCGCCAGCAGCCGAGGACAGGGACCGGGCACAGATACGCAGTATTTT.

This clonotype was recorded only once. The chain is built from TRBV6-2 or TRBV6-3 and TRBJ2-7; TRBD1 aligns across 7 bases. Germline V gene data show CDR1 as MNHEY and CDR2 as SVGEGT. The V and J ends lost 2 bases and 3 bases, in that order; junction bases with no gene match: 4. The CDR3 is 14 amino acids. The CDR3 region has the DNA TGTGCCAGCAGTTACCCGGACAGGTACTACGAGCAGTACTTC. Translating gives CASSYPDRYYEQYF.

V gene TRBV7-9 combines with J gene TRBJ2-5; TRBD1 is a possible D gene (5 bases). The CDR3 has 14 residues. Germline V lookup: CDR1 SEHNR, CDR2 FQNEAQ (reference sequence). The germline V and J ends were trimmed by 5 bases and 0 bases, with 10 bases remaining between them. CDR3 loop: CASSQQDNQETQYF. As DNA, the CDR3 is TGTGCCAGCAGCCAACAGGACAACCAAGAGACCCAGTACTTC.

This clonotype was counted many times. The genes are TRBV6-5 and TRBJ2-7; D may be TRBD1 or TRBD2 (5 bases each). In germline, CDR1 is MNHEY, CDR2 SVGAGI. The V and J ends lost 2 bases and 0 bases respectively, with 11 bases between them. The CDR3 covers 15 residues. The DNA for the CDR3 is TGTGCCAGCAGTTACCGGGGACCAAGCTCCTACGAGCAGTACTTC. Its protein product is CASSYRGPSSYEQYF.

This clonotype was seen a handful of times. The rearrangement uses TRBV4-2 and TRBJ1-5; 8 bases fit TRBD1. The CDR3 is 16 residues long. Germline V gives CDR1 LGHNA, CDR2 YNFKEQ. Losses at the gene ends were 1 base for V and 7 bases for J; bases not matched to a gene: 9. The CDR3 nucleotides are TGTGCCAGCAGCCAAGGTGCGGGACAGGTAGGGCAGCCCCAGCATTTT. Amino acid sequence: CASSQGAGQVGQPQHF.

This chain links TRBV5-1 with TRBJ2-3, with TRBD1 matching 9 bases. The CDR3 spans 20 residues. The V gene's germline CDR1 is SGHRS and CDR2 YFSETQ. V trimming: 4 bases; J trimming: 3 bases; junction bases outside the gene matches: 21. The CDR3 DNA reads TGCGCCAGCAGCCAGACATACCGGGACAGGGAGGTCTATGGGACAGATACGCAGTATTTT. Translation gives CASSQTYRDREVYGTDTQYF.